The 2 T cell receptor beta chains below come from one sample, sequenced in a study of blood T cells in healthy people across ages. Together with a sample-barcoded 5' primer, a J-beta primer mix was included in a second PCR lasting about 6 to 11 cycles. TCRdb redid the calling of the 5' RACE reads with MiXCR, one entry per CDR3 protein. The table lists 650,000 to 950,000 distinct CDR3 sequences, approximately 44% of them singletons. The sequencing input was blood. The receptors come from a man aged 60 to 75 in good health.

This clonotype showed up just a few times. This chain uses TRBV7-2 with TRBJ2-3, with 10 bases that match TRBD2. The CDR3 sequence is 14 residues long. Germline V CDR1 and CDR2: SGHTA, FQGNSA. V shed 4 bases and J 13 bases; nucleotides not matched to a gene: 11. CDR3 nucleotides: TGTGCCAGCAGCTCGACTAGCGGGTTCCAAGGGGAGTATTTT. This translates into CASSSTSGFQGEYF.

On this clonotype itself: This may arise from a read error, as a much more abundant clone is one base away. The chain carries TRBV7-3 and TRBJ2-5; 9 positions agree with TRBD2. CDR1 is SGHTA, CDR2 FQGTGA, per germline. CDR3 length: 16 amino acids. V was pared by 5 bases and J by 11 bases, with 18 bases of the junction left unmatched. The CDR3 sequence: CASSPTGGGALNEQYF. CDR3 DNA sequence: TGTGCCAGCAGCCCGACGGGCGGGGGGGCCCTCAATGAGCAGTACTTC.